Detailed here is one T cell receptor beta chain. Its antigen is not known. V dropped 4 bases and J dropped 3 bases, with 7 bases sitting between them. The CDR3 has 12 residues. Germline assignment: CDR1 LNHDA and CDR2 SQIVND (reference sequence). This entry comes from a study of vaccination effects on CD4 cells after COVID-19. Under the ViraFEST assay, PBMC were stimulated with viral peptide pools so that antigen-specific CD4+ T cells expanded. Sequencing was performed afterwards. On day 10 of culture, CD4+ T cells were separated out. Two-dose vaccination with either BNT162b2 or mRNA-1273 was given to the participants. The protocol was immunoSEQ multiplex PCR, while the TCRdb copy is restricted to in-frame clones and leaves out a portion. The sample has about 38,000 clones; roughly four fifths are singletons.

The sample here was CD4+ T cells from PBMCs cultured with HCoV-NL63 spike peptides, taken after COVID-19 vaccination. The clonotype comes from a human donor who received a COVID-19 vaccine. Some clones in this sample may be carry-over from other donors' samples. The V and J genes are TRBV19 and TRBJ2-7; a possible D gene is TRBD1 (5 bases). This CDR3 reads CASSKGHYEQYV. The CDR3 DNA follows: TGTGCCAGTAGTAAGGGGCACTACGAGCAGTACGTC.